This entry lists 21 T cell receptor beta chains sequenced from one sample in a study of early T cells in non-severe SARS-CoV-2 infection. MiXCR, applied by TCRdb to the 5' RACE reads, yields one record per CDR3 protein. Here the sample spans 55,000 to 80,000 distinct CDR3 sequences, 9.5% to 13% being singletons. Material: whole blood. The receptors stem from an adult who was a healthcare worker with PCR-confirmed SARS-CoV-2 infection or an uninfected control (not recorded which).

This clonotype was recorded at least ten times. One end of the junction fails to match germline, which may point to a read error. The chain has TRBV6-2 or TRBV6-3 and TRBJ2-7, with D unclear. Germline assignment: CDR1 MNHEY and CDR2 SVGEGT. This CDR3 contains 12 residues. The CDR3 nucleotides read TGTGCCAGCAGTTACTCGCCCTACCAGCAGTACTTC. Translated, it gives CASSYSPYQQYF.

In the case of this clonotype: A read error may explain this, as a much larger clone is one base away. The CDR3 bases are TGTGCCAGCAGCTCGGGACGAGTCCTCACGGGTGATACGCAGTATTTT. Amino acids: CASSSGRVLTGDTQYF. The J gene is TRBJ2-3, the V gene TRBV7-3; D tentatively fits TRBD1 or TRBD2 (5 bases each). The germline gives CDR1 SGHTA, CDR2 FQGTGA. The CDR3 sequence is 16 residues long. Trimming left V 4 bases short and J 6 bases short, with 20 bases between.

In its sample, this clonotype was seen a few times. This chain uses TRBV7-6 with TRBJ2-5, with TRBD2 identical over 9 bases. After removal of 5 bases from V and 2 bases from J, the junction contained 6 bases not matched to a gene. Germline assignment: CDR1 SGHVS and CDR2 FNYEAQ. There are 15 residues in the CDR3. CDR3 DNA: TGTGCCAGCAGCGTCTGGGCGGGGGGGCAAGAGACCCAGTACTTC. Translation: CASSVWAGGQETQYF.

The rearrangement joins TRBV14 to TRBJ2-3; 7 positions match TRBD2. This CDR3 is built from 17 residues. V gave up 0 bases and J gave up 0 bases; unmatched junction bases: 6. Germline values: CDR1 SGHDN, CDR2 FVKESK. This CDR3 is CASSQDRQRDSTDTQYF. The CDR3 DNA is TGTGCCAGCAGCCAAGACCGTCAGCGGGATAGCACAGATACGCAGTATTTT. The entire variable domain, with the rest obtained from reference TRBV14 and TRBJ2-3, is as follows: EAGVTQFPSHSVIEKGQTVTLRCDPISGHDNLYWYRRVMGKEIKFLLHFVKESKQDESGMPNNRFLAERTGGTYSTLKVQPAELEDSGVYFCASSQDRQRDSTDTQYFGPGTRLTVL.

This clonotype has just a few counts. The V gene is TRBV3-1, the J gene TRBJ1-2; D gene ambiguous. Trimming pared 4 bases from V and 4 bases from J, leaving 13 bases between. This CDR3 region has 14 residues. Germline V gene data show CDR1 as LGHDT and CDR2 as YNNKEL (reference sequence). The CDR3 DNA sequence: TGTGCCAGCAGCCTGCGGACCCTTTCCTATGGCTACACCTTC. Translated, it gives CASSLRTLSYGYTF.

The rearrangement uses TRBV11-2 and TRBJ2-1; D is perhaps TRBD2 (5 bases). Germline V gives CDR1 SGHAT, CDR2 FQNNGV. CDR3 size: 12 residues. The V gene lost 5 bases and the J gene lost 8 bases, with 10 bases spanning the gap. The CDR3 loop reads CASSLLSDEQFF. As DNA, the CDR3 is TGTGCCAGCAGCCTACTTAGCGATGAGCAGTTCTTC.

The sample holds many counts of this clonotype. The chain joins TRBV12-3 or TRBV12-4 to TRBJ2-7; TRBD1 might be the D (6 bases). V gave up 3 bases and J gave up 11 bases, with 17 bases separating them. This CDR3 is built from 13 residues. The CDR3 loop is CASSFSLQGSEYF. The CDR3 coding sequence is TGTGCCAGCAGTTTTTCCCTCCAGGGGTCTGAGTACTTC.

The sample holds many counts of this clonotype. CDR3 bases: TGCGCCAGCAGCCAAGTTCTCCAGCGGGTGAACACCGGGGAGCTGTTTTTT. Encoded protein: CASSQVLQRVNTGELFF. The V gene is TRBV4-1, the J gene TRBJ2-2; tentatively, D is TRBD2 (6 bases). V lost 1 base to trimming and J lost 1 base, with 13 bases between them. There are 17 residues in the CDR3. Germline CDR1 MGHRA, CDR2 YSYEKL.

This clonotype has ten or more counts. The CDR3 protein is CASSISSGSTKEFF. In DNA, the CDR3 is TGTGCCAGTAGTATAAGTAGCGGGAGTACCAAAGAGTTCTTC. The genes are TRBV19 and TRBJ2-1; TRBD2 agrees at 9 bases. Trimming took 2 bases from V and 14 from J; bases not matched to a gene: 10. CDR3 size: 14 residues. Germline CDR1 LNHDA, CDR2 SQIVND (reference sequence).

The chain combines TRBV7-3 with TRBJ2-2; 7 positions match TRBD1. The CDR3 is 17 amino acids. The J segment lost 6 bases and the V segment lost 0 bases, leaving 10 bases of the junction unmatched. Per the germline V gene, CDR1 is SGHTA and CDR2 is FQGTGA. The CDR3 sequence: CASSLTPDREASGELFF. The CDR3 DNA follows: TGTGCCAGCAGCTTAACCCCAGACAGGGAAGCGTCCGGGGAGCTGTTTTTT.

This clonotype was observed at least ten times. The chain couples TRBV7-9 to TRBJ2-1; 7 bases align to TRBD2. Germline V gene sequence: CDR1 SEHNR, CDR2 FQNEAQ (reference sequence). J lost 1 base, V lost 4 bases, and 7 bases had no gene match. The CDR3 consists of 16 residues. This CDR3 is CASSSYLAASYNEQFF. DNA of the CDR3: TGTGCCAGCAGCTCCTACCTAGCGGCGTCCTACAATGAGCAGTTCTTC.

The chain employs TRBV11-1 and TRBJ2-7; D remains ambiguous. Per the germline V gene, CDR1 is SGHAT and CDR2 is FQDESV (reference sequence). Trimming shortened V by 1 base and J by 7 bases, and 14 bases separated the two germline ends. The CDR3 extends over 14 amino acids. CDR3 in amino acids: CASSLGVGRREQYF. The CDR3 coding sequence is TGTGCCAGCAGCTTAGGGGTAGGCCGACGGGAGCAGTACTTC.

The chain couples TRBV14 to TRBJ2-1, with TRBD2 identical over 7 bases. CDR3 size: 16 residues. V gave up 0 bases and J gave up 0 bases; unmatched junction bases: 2. Per germline, CDR1 SGHDN and CDR2 FVKESK. The CDR3 is CASSQDRGDSYNEQFF. DNA of the CDR3: TGTGCCAGCAGCCAAGATCGGGGGGACTCCTACAATGAGCAGTTCTTC.

This clonotype was found a few times. The CDR3: CASSPGETRSPEQFF. CDR3 DNA sequence: TGTGCCAGCAGCCCGGGGGAGACTAGATCCCCTGAGCAGTTCTTC. The chain joins TRBV9 to TRBJ2-1; D possibly corresponds to TRBD2 (6 bases). Looked up from germline, CDR1 is SGDLS and CDR2 is YYNGEE. V shed 4 bases and J shed 9 bases, with 20 bases lying between them. The CDR3 has 15 residues.

The chain employs TRBV27 and TRBJ1-1, with D unresolved. The CDR3 totals 13 residues. CDR1 is MNHEY and CDR2 is SMNVEV in the germline V gene (reference sequence). The germline V and J ends were trimmed by 3 bases and 0 bases, with 5 bases remaining between them. CDR3 nucleotides: TGTGCCAGCAGTTTTTATGTGAACACTGAAGCTTTCTTT. This codes for CASSFYVNTEAFF.

The sample holds many counts of this clonotype. The chain carries TRBV30 and TRBJ2-3; 10 bases agree with TRBD2. Germline V gene sequence: CDR1 GTSNPN, CDR2 SVGIG (reference sequence). The CDR3 extends over 14 amino acids. The ends lost 6 bases at V and 1 base at J; junction bases unmatched: 4. CDR3 nucleotides: TGTGCCTGTACCGGGACTAGCGGCACAGATACGCAGTATTTT. Residues: CACTGTSGTDTQYF.

The sample holds a few counts of this clonotype. The rearrangement joins TRBV7-8 to TRBJ1-4; no clear D. The CDR3 runs to 14 residues. Germline V CDR1 and CDR2: SGHVS, FQNEAQ. Trimming shortened V by 7 bases and J by 6 bases, and 15 bases separated the two germline ends. The CDR3 spells CASTKEGTHEKLFF. In nucleotides, the CDR3 is TGTGCCAGCACTAAAGAGGGAACCCATGAAAAACTGTTTTTT.

This clonotype appeared many times. The chain combines TRBV29-1 with TRBJ1-5; unclear D gene. V dropped 4 bases and J dropped 4 bases, with 8 bases sitting between them. This CDR3 has 12 amino acids. Germline V CDR1 and CDR2: SQVTM, ANQGSEA. Written as DNA, the CDR3 is TGCAGCGTTGGTCAGGTTAATCAGCCCCAGCATTTT. Translating gives CSVGQVNQPQHF.

This clonotype was detected ten times or more. V is TRBV12-3 or TRBV12-4 and J is TRBJ2-2; 7 bases fit TRBD1. CDR3 length: 15 residues. After removal of 5 bases from V and 2 bases from J, the junction contained 5 bases not matched to a gene. CDR3 in amino acids: CASSNRQGNTGELFF. DNA for the CDR3: TGTGCCAGCAGTAACCGACAGGGAAACACCGGGGAGCTGTTTTTT.

At least ten counts were recorded for this clonotype. J is TRBJ2-4 and V is TRBV27; D may correspond to TRBD1 or TRBD2 (5 bases each). The germline gives CDR1 MNHEY, CDR2 SMNVEV (reference sequence). The CDR3 sequence is 14 residues long. Trimming left V 5 bases short and J 0 bases short, with 8 bases between. CDR3 nucleotide sequence: TGTGCCAGCAGTGTGAGGGGAGCCAAAAACATTCAGTACTTC. Translation gives CASSVRGAKNIQYF.

This clonotype showed up many times. The V call is TRBV7-9, the J call TRBJ2-1; tentative D call: TRBD2 (6 bases). With 1 base removed from V and 6 bases from J, the gap between germline ends came to 13 bases. The CDR3 sequence is 15 residues long. CDR1 and CDR2 (germline): SEHNR, FQNEAQ (reference sequence). CDR3 residues: CASSLDGGSRNEQFF. The DNA for the CDR3 is TGTGCCAGCAGCTTAGATGGGGGGTCGCGCAATGAGCAGTTCTTC.